This T cell receptor (beta chain) was recorded in a study of T cells in localized non-small cell lung cancer (dated by TCRdb to the early 2020s). Describing the broader study: T cell repertoires of 236 early-stage NSCLC patients were analyzed, with tumors being compared against uninvolved tumor-adjacent lungs. The cohort was made up of some 240 treatment-naive NSCLC patients whose localized lung tumors had been resected. Of the NSCLC patients, around 130 were male and approximately 100 were female, and the mean age was approximately 64 years. Results the study describes overall, beyond this receptor: Multi-region tumor sequencing was not performed, so intratumor heterogeneity could not be excluded. Uninvolved tumor-adjacent lung showed the highest T cell clonality, higher than tumor, which suggests more focused antigenic responses in the uninvolved tumor-adjacent lung. Higher T cell density in blood was associated with longer overall survival, whereas higher clonality in adjacent lung was associated with shorter survival. Since the design was exploratory, TCR variables were selected using unadjusted p-values with no false-discovery rate correction. Of the top 100 tumor clones, a median of around 57 were detected in paired uninvolved adjacent lung; approximately 28 were also among that lung's top 100.

At diagnosis, peripheral blood, uninvolved tumor-adjacent lung and tumor were collected and stored as a combination of fresh-frozen and FFPE material. For TCR repertoire profiling, blood samples were analyzed as peripheral blood mononuclear cells. TCR beta CDR3 regions were sequenced from DNA using the immunoSEQ Assay. The authors' pipeline ran thus. T cell density was computed as TCR beta template counts normalized to usable DNA estimated by amplifying housekeeping genes. The preseqR package was used to estimate richness by extrapolating to 400,000 templates for PBMC samples and to 120,000 templates for tissue samples. Clonality was calculated as one minus Pielou's evenness. Tissue-enriched TCRs were identified through differential abundance testing performed on productive amino-acid clonotypes, with a minimum total count of 5 and an alpha of 0.1. The Jaccard Index and the Morisita Overlap Index were used to measure how much the repertoires overlapped between compartments. GLIPH grouped TCR beta CDR3s together with public tetramer-defined viral CDR3s, and a viral motif had to include at least three viral sequences and also show V-gene enrichment. Here the immuneACCESS table is served through TCRdb, limited to in-frame sequences with V and J called. Missing clones are a known gap in these copies; in checked studies unresolved V genes cover under half, and the rest lacks a known reason. That table supplies the V and J calls and clone size; D and trimming were determined from the DNA. Recorded for this sample are 45,000 to 70,000 clones; 70% to 90% of them occurred a single time. The ten largest account for over 4% of the sample.

As regards this clone: What antigen it recognizes has not been identified. No qualities accompany the bases; no much larger clone lies one base away.

The sequence was collected from a woman between 35 and 75 years old with stage I lung adenocarcinoma. This specimen consisted of peripheral blood, obtained before any cancer treatment.

For the CDR3, the sequence is CASKGVHNSPLHF. The DNA sequence is as follows: TGTGCCAGCAAAGGCGTCCATAATTCACCCCTCCACTTT. The chain is encoded by TRBV28 joined to TRBJ1-6, with no confidently assigned D gene. CDR1 is given as MDHEN and CDR2 as SYDVKM, both from the germline V gene. Reading from cysteine to phenylalanine, the CDR3 counts 13 amino acids. Only the CDR3 part of the read is kept: 39 bases, read in frame from the first base. The V end loses 7 bases and the J end loses 5 bases, and a stretch of 9 bases separates them.